These T cell receptor beta chains were read from a single sample in a study of blood T cell repertoires in COVID-19. Assay used: immunoSEQ multiplex PCR; TCRdb lists only in-frame clones, some missing. The repertoire holds 350,000 to 500,000 clones, roughly 90% seen once, with more than 0.7% in the top ten. The specimen sequenced was peripheral blood. The receptors derive from a man aged 18 to 29 with COVID-19, enrolled during active disease. Each CDR3 is given with its conserved first and last residue. Fields, in order: J gene, D gene, clone size, V gene, CDR3 protein, CDR3 DNA. D genes are given only for firm matches. Clone sizes are given selectively: once, few, many, or a class where the clone is expanded.

J gene: TRBJ2-3; D gene: TRBD2; clone size: NA; V gene: TRBV19; CDR3 protein: CASSTLAGTDTQYF; CDR3 DNA: TGTGCCAGTAGTACCTTAGCGGGGACAGATACGCAGTATTTT
J gene: TRBJ1-5; D gene: TRBD1; clone size: NA; V gene: TRBV7-9; CDR3 protein: CASSVLPGQGDQPQHF; CDR3 DNA: TGTGCCAGCAGCGTTCTACCGGGACAGGGTGATCAGCCCCAGCATTTT
J gene: TRBJ1-2; D gene: NA; clone size: NA; V gene: TRBV30; CDR3 protein: CAWSEKGVDYGYTF; CDR3 DNA: TGTGCCTGGAGCGAGAAAGGGGTGGACTATGGCTACACCTTC
J gene: TRBJ2-3; D gene: NA; clone size: NA; V gene: TRBV7-2; CDR3 protein: CASSLDYSDTQYF; CDR3 DNA: TGTGCCAGCAGCTTAGATTACAGCGATACGCAGTATTTT
J gene: TRBJ1-2; D gene: NA; clone size: NA; V gene: TRBV7-9; CDR3 protein: CASSRSSGFDYGYTF; CDR3 DNA: TGTGCCAGCAGCCGATCGTCGGGGTTCGACTATGGCTACACCTTC
J gene: TRBJ2-1; D gene: NA; clone size: NA; V gene: TRBV18; CDR3 protein: CASSPGGWRGNEQFF; CDR3 DNA: TGTGCCAGCTCACCAGGAGGGTGGAGGGGCAATGAGCAGTTCTTC
J gene: TRBJ1-1; D gene: NA; clone size: NA; V gene: TRBV3-1/TRBV3-2; CDR3 protein: CASGGGSEAFF; CDR3 DNA: TGTGCCAGCGGGGGGGGCTCTGAAGCTTTCTTT
J gene: TRBJ1-1; D gene: NA; clone size: NA; V gene: TRBV19; CDR3 protein: CASSMETEAFF; CDR3 DNA: TGTGCCAGTAGTATGGAGACTGAAGCTTTCTTT
J gene: TRBJ2-5; D gene: NA; clone size: NA; V gene: TRBV7-2; CDR3 protein: CASSFRVDQETQYF; CDR3 DNA: TGTGCCAGCAGCTTCAGGGTAGACCAAGAGACCCAGTACTTC
J gene: TRBJ2-5; D gene: NA; clone size: NA; V gene: TRBV7-9; CDR3 protein: CASSLAGGDETQYF; CDR3 DNA: TGTGCCAGCAGCTTAGCAGGGGGGGATGAGACCCAGTACTTC
J gene: TRBJ2-7; D gene: NA; clone size: few; V gene: TRBV10-1; CDR3 protein: CASSGTAFGEQYF; CDR3 DNA: TGCGCCAGCAGTGGTACAGCTTTTGGCGAGCAGTACTTC
J gene: TRBJ2-7; D gene: TRBD1; clone size: NA; V gene: TRBV2; CDR3 protein: CASSRDRTLYEQYF; CDR3 DNA: TGTGCCAGCAGCCGGGACAGGACCCTCTACGAGCAGTACTTC
J gene: TRBJ2-1; D gene: TRBD2; clone size: NA; V gene: TRBV6-5; CDR3 protein: CASIGGDPSYNEQFF; CDR3 DNA: TGTGCCAGCATCGGGGGGGACCCTTCCTACAATGAGCAGTTCTTC
J gene: TRBJ2-1; D gene: TRBD2; clone size: NA; V gene: TRBV13; CDR3 protein: CASEETSGSGAYNEQFF; CDR3 DNA: TGTGCCAGCGAGGAGACTAGCGGGAGTGGTGCCTACAATGAGCAGTTCTTC
J gene: TRBJ2-1; D gene: TRBD2; clone size: NA; V gene: TRBV18; CDR3 protein: CASSPKPGLVNYNEQFF; CDR3 DNA: TGTGCCAGCTCACCGAAACCGGGACTAGTTAACTACAATGAGCAGTTCTTC
J gene: TRBJ2-1; D gene: TRBD2; clone size: NA; V gene: TRBV5-1; CDR3 protein: CASSENQGLAGREQFF; CDR3 DNA: TGCGCCAGCAGCGAAAACCAGGGACTAGCGGGCCGTGAGCAGTTCTTC
J gene: TRBJ2-1; D gene: NA; clone size: few; V gene: TRBV2; CDR3 protein: CASSRDPNNEQFF; CDR3 DNA: TGTGCCAGCTCGCGGGATCCGAACAATGAGCAGTTCTTC
J gene: TRBJ2-3; D gene: NA; clone size: NA; V gene: TRBV5-6; CDR3 protein: CASSAGSDTQYF; CDR3 DNA: TGTGCCAGCAGCGCCGGGTCAGATACGCAGTATTTT
J gene: TRBJ2-7; D gene: NA; clone size: NA; V gene: TRBV9; CDR3 protein: CASSVGTASSYEQYF; CDR3 DNA: TGTGCCAGCAGCGTAGGAACAGCTTCATCCTACGAGCAGTACTTC
J gene: TRBJ2-2; D gene: TRBD1; clone size: NA; V gene: TRBV15; CDR3 protein: CATSRDSSRGTGELFF; CDR3 DNA: TGTGCCACCAGCAGAGATAGCAGCAGGGGGACCGGGGAGCTGTTTTTT
J gene: TRBJ2-7; D gene: NA; clone size: NA; V gene: TRBV7-9; CDR3 protein: CASAPGAPGYEQYF; CDR3 DNA: TGTGCCAGCGCCCCAGGGGCTCCAGGTTACGAGCAGTACTTC
J gene: TRBJ2-7; D gene: TRBD1; clone size: few; V gene: TRBV18; CDR3 protein: CASSPTGTGYEQYF; CDR3 DNA: TGTGCCAGCTCCCCGACAGGGACAGGCTACGAGCAGTACTTC
J gene: TRBJ1-2; D gene: NA; clone size: NA; V gene: TRBV23-1; CDR3 protein: CASSQQGPYTF; CDR3 DNA: TGCGCCAGCAGTCAGCAGGGCCCGTACACCTTC
J gene: TRBJ1-2; D gene: TRBD1; clone size: few; V gene: TRBV7-9; CDR3 protein: CASVRAGGVVGYTF; CDR3 DNA: TGTGCCAGCGTCCGGGCAGGGGGCGTAGTCGGCTACACCTTC
J gene: TRBJ2-3; D gene: NA; clone size: NA; V gene: TRBV27; CDR3 protein: CASSSRRISTDTQYF; CDR3 DNA: TGTGCCAGCAGTTCCCGGAGGATAAGCACAGATACGCAGTATTTT
J gene: TRBJ2-1; D gene: TRBD2; clone size: NA; V gene: TRBV10-2; CDR3 protein: CASSELSSGLAGAYNEQFF; CDR3 DNA: TGCGCCAGCAGTGAGCTCTCGTCCGGACTAGCGGGAGCCTACAATGAGCAGTTCTTC
J gene: TRBJ2-7; D gene: NA; clone size: NA; V gene: TRBV29-1; CDR3 protein: CSVSPRLTDEQYF; CDR3 DNA: TGCAGCGTTAGTCCCAGGTTGACGGACGAGCAGTACTTC
J gene: TRBJ2-7; D gene: TRBD1; clone size: NA; V gene: TRBV10-2; CDR3 protein: CASKGQGYEQYF; CDR3 DNA: TGCGCCAGCAAGGGACAGGGCTACGAGCAGTACTTC
J gene: TRBJ2-2; D gene: TRBD2; clone size: NA; V gene: TRBV2; CDR3 protein: CASKGGPTGELFF; CDR3 DNA: TGTGCCAGCAAGGGAGGGCCGACCGGGGAGCTGTTTTTT
J gene: TRBJ2-2; D gene: TRBD2; clone size: NA; V gene: TRBV19; CDR3 protein: CASSAAGGPAGELFF; CDR3 DNA: TGTGCCAGTAGTGCCGCGGGGGGGCCTGCCGGGGAGCTGTTTTTT
J gene: TRBJ2-1; D gene: NA; clone size: NA; V gene: TRBV19; CDR3 protein: CASRPTTGRTYNEQFF; CDR3 DNA: TGTGCCAGTAGACCTACGACGGGAAGGACCTACAATGAGCAGTTCTTC
J gene: TRBJ1-2; D gene: TRBD1; clone size: once; V gene: TRBV14; CDR3 protein: CASSQESTGQGYGYTF; CDR3 DNA: TGTGCCAGCAGCCAAGAATCTACTGGACAGGGCTATGGCTACACCTTC
J gene: TRBJ1-5; D gene: TRBD1; clone size: NA; V gene: TRBV19; CDR3 protein: CASSGTELSNQPQHF; CDR3 DNA: TGTGCCAGTAGTGGGACAGAACTTAGCAATCAGCCCCAGCATTTT